These 10 T cell receptor beta chains originate from one sample sequenced in a study of CD8+ T cells in alopecia areata. Extracted RNA was reverse transcribed into cDNA, the sequencing template. The data were produced by immunoSEQ multiplex PCR, yet TCRdb's version contains in-frame clones alone and is incomplete. This table has 150,000 to 200,000 clones, less than 65% appearing once. Treatment reported: oral pan-JAK inhibitor, 5-10 mg twice daily. Specimen: CD4+ T cells sorted from blood, collected at week 24, from a patient treated with tofacitinib. These receptors all come from a human donor with alopecia areata.

This clone came up a few times. The chain joins TRBV6-5 to TRBJ2-3; 7 positions agree with TRBD2. CDR3 length: 15 residues. In germline, CDR1 is MNHEY, CDR2 SVGAGI. The ends lost 6 bases at V and 4 bases at J; junction bases unmatched: 10. The CDR3 DNA sequence: TGTGCCAGCAGACAAGCGGGGACCCGTGCAGATACGCAGTATTTT. It encodes CASRQAGTRADTQYF.

The table lists this clone with a few counts. The chain combines TRBV7-2 with TRBJ1-5; 7 bases fit TRBD1. V shed 5 bases, J shed 3 bases, and the junction held 10 bases outside the gene matches. Germline CDR1 is SGHTA and CDR2 is FQGNSA. The CDR3 has 16 residues. The DNA for the CDR3 is TGTGCCAGCAGCCACAGGGGCACAGGGGTCAATCAGCCCCAGCATTTT. This gives the protein CASSHRGTGVNQPQHF.

The table lists this clone with a few counts. This chain links TRBV6-1 with TRBJ2-7; the D is unclear. V was trimmed by 1 base and J by 3 bases, leaving 16 bases between them. Germline CDR1 and CDR2: MNHNS and SASEGT. The CDR3 is 16 residues long. The CDR3 region is CASSEDWPASNYEQYF. The CDR3 DNA reads TGTGCCAGCAGTGAAGACTGGCCAGCGTCTAACTACGAGCAGTACTTC.

CDR3 region: CSVERHDQETQYF. CDR3 nucleotides: TGCAGCGTTGAGCGGCACGACCAAGAGACCCAGTACTTC. J is TRBJ2-5 and V is TRBV29-1; D gene unclear. Germline V CDR1 and CDR2: SQVTM, ANQGSEA. The V end was cut by 3 bases, the J end by 0 bases, with 8 bases between. CDR3 length: 13 residues.

The V gene is TRBV7-9, the J gene TRBJ2-2; TRBD2 agrees at 7 bases. Germline V CDR1 and CDR2: SEHNR, FQNEAQ (reference sequence). V shed 7 bases, J shed 3 bases, and the junction held 8 bases outside the gene matches. The CDR3 is 15 amino acids. CDR3 coding DNA: TGTGCCAGCAACTCGGGGGGAGACCACACCGGGGAGCTGTTTTTT. Amino acids: CASNSGGDHTGELFF.

The gene calls are TRBV7-2 and TRBJ1-4; weak D call: TRBD1 (5 bases). The CDR3 is made up of 16 amino acids. Deletions cut 0 bases from V and 1 base from J, with 9 bases between. CDR1 SGHTA and CDR2 FQGNSA come from the germline V gene. The CDR3, as DNA: TGTGCCAGCAGCTTAGCGCGGGGGGTAACTAATGAAAAACTGTTTTTT. Translated, it gives CASSLARGVTNEKLFF.

This clone came up a few times. The rearrangement uses TRBV12-5 and TRBJ1-1; D call uncertain. Looked up from germline, CDR1 is LGHNT and CDR2 is FRNRAP. V lost 3 bases and J 1 base, leaving 3 bases between the germline ends. The CDR3 is made up of 12 amino acids. Here the CDR3 DNA reads TGTGCTAGTGGTTTAAAGAACACTGAAGCTTTCTTT. Translating it yields CASGLKNTEAFF.

This chain joins TRBV30 and TRBJ1-2; TRBD1 matches at 9 bases. CDR3 length equals 13 residues. From germline, CDR1 is GTSNPN and CDR2 SVGIG (reference sequence). The trim removed 4 bases at V and 4 bases at J, leaving 4 bases unmatched. CDR3 protein: CAWTPGQGYGYTF. The DNA for the CDR3 is TGTGCCTGGACTCCGGGACAGGGCTATGGCTACACCTTC.

The V gene is TRBV7-3, the J gene TRBJ1-1; D not certain. This CDR3 spans 13 amino acids. V lost 4 bases and J 2 bases, leaving 8 bases between the germline ends. From germline, CDR1 is SGHTA and CDR2 FQGTGA. CDR3 protein: CASSSNINTEAFF. CDR3 in DNA: TGTGCCAGCAGCTCCAATATTAACACTGAAGCTTTCTTT.

J is TRBJ2-6 and V is TRBV25-1; either TRBD1 or TRBD2 may fit D (5 bases each). The CDR3 totals 16 residues. Germline V CDR1 and CDR2: MGHDK, SYGVNS. Written as DNA, the CDR3 is TGTGCGAGTAGTTCGACGGGACCGGTGGGGGCCAACGTCCTGACTTTC. Translating it yields CASSSTGPVGANVLTF.